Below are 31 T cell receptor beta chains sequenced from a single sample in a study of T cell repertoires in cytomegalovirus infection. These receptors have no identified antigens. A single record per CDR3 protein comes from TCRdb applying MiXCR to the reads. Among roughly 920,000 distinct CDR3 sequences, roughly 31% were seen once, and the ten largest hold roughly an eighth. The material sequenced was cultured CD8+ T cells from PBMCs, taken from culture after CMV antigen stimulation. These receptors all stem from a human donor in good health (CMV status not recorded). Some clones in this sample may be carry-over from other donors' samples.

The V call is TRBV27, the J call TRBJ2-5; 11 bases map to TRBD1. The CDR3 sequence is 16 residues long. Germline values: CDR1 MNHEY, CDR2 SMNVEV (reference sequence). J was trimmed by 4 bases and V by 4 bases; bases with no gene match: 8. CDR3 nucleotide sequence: TGTGCCAGCAGTTCCTACGGACAGGGGGCCGGAGAGACCCAGTACTTC. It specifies CASSSYGQGAGETQYF.

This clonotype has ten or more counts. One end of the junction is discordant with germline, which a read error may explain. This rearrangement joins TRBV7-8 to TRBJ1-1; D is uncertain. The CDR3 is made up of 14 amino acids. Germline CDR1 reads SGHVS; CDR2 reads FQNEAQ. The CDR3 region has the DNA TGTGCCAGCAGCGTAGCCCTTCTCAACACTGAAGCTTTCTTT. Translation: CASSVALLNTEAFF.

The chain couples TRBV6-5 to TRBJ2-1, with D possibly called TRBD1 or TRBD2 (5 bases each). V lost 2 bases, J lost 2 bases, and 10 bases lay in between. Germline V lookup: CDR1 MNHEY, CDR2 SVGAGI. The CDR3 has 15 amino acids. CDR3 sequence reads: CASSYGTAAYNEQFF. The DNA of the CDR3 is TGTGCCAGCAGTTACGGGACCGCCGCCTACAATGAGCAGTTCTTC.

DNA for the CDR3: TGTGCCAGCAGTTACGACCGGCTTTCTAATGAAAAACTGTTTTTT. Amino acids: CASSYDRLSNEKLFF. The genes are TRBV6-8 and TRBJ1-4; D gene unclear. Per germline, CDR1 MNHGY and CDR2 SAAAGT. CDR3 size: 15 residues. The V gene lost 2 bases and the J gene lost 3 bases, with 10 bases spanning the gap.

The CDR3 spells CASSYSMTGGDGYTF. The CDR3 nucleotides are TGTGCCAGCAGTTACTCCATGACAGGGGGGGATGGCTACACCTTC. The rearrangement uses TRBV6-5 and TRBJ1-2; 9 nucleotides match TRBD1. V lost 0 bases and J lost 6; bases outside the gene matches: 5. Per the germline V gene, CDR1 is MNHEY and CDR2 is SVGAGI. This CDR3 comprises 15 residues.

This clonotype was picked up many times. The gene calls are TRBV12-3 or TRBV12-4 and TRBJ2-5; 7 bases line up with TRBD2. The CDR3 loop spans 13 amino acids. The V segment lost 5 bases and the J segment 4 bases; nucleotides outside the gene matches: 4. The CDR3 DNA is TGTGCCAGCAGTCCTTCGGGGGGAGAGACCCAGTACTTC. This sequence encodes CASSPSGGETQYF.

CDR3: CASSPWASGGYNEQFF. The DNA of the CDR3 is TGTGCCAGCAGCCCCTGGGCTAGCGGGGGTTACAATGAGCAGTTCTTC. The genes are TRBV7-6 and TRBJ2-1, with 10 bases that match TRBD2. CDR1 is SGHVS and CDR2 is FNYEAQ in the germline V gene. J lost 4 bases, V lost 5 bases, and 8 bases had no gene match. The CDR3 spans 16 residues.

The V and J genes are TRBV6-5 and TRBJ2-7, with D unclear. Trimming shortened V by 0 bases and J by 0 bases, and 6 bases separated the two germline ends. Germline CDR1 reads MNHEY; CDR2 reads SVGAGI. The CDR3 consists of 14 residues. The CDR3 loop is CASSYSGLSYEQYF. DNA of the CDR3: TGTGCCAGCAGTTACTCGGGCCTCTCCTACGAGCAGTACTTC.

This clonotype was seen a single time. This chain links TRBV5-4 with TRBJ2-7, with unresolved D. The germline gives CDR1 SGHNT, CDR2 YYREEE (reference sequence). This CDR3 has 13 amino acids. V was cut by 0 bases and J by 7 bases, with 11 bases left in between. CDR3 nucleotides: TGTGCCAGCAGCTTGGAAGGCGTCTGGGAGCAGTACTTC. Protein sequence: CASSLEGVWEQYF.

The DNA of the CDR3 is TGCAGTGCTCCCCCGTCCGTGGAGGATCCGAGCTCCTACAATGAGCAGTTCTTC. This encodes CSAPPSVEDPSSYNEQFF. The chain uses TRBV20-1 and TRBJ2-1; D possibly corresponds to TRBD2 (5 bases). Germline-derived CDR1 and CDR2 are DFQATT and SNEGSKA (reference sequence). The CDR3 length is 18 residues. Trimming shortened V by 5 bases and J by 0 bases, and 23 bases separated the two germline ends.

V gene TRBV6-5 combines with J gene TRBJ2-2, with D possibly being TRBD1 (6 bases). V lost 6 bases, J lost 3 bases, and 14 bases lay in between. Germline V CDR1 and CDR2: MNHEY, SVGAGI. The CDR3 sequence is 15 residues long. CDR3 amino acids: CASRHQGMYTGELFF. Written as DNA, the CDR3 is TGTGCCAGCAGACATCAGGGGATGTACACCGGGGAGCTGTTTTTT.

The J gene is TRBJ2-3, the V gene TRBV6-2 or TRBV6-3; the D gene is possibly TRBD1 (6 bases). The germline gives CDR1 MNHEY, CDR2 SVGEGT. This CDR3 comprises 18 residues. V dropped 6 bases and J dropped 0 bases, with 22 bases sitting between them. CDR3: CASRLADLGTKSTDTQYF. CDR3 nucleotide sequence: TGTGCCAGCAGGCTTGCCGACCTCGGGACAAAGAGCACAGATACGCAGTATTTT.

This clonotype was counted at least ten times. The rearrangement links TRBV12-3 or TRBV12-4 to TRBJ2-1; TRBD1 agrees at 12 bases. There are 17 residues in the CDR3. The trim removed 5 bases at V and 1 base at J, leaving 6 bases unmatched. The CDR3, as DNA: TGTGCCAGCAGTGCCGGGACAGGGGGCCCGTCCTACAATGAGCAGTTCTTC. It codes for CASSAGTGGPSYNEQFF.

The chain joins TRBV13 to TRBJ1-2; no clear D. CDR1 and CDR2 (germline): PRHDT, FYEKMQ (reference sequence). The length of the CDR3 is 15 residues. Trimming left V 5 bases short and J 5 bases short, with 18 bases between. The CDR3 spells CASSRFGESDYGYTF. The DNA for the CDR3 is TGTGCCAGCAGCCGTTTTGGGGAATCCGATTATGGCTACACCTTC.

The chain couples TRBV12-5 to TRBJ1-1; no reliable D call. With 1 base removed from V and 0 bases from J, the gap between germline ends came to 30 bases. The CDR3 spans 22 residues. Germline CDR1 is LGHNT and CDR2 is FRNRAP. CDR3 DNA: TGTGCTAGTGGTTTGGCCGGGGAACATACGGTATTTGTACGCGGTTTGAACACTGAAGCTTTCTTT. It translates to CASGLAGEHTVFVRGLNTEAFF.

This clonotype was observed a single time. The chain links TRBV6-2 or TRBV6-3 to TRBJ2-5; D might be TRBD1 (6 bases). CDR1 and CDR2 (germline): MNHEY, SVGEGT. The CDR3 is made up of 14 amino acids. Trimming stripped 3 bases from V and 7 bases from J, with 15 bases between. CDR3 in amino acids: CASSYVGQSGTQYF. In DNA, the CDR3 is TGTGCCAGCAGTTATGTAGGACAGTCGGGGACCCAGTACTTC.

CDR3 DNA sequence: TGTGCCATCAGTGACGTCGAGGACCCATATAGGGCGCAGTATTTT. This encodes CAISDVEDPYRAQYF. This chain uses TRBV10-3 with TRBJ2-3; D not certain. CDR1 and CDR2 from the germline V gene are ENHRY and SYGVKD. The CDR3 is 15 amino acids. V lost 3 bases and J lost 10, with 20 bases in between.

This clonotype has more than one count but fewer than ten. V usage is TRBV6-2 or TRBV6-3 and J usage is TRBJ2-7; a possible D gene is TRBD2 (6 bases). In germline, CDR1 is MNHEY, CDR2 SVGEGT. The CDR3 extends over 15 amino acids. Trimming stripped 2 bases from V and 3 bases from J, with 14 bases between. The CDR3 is CASSYNDGGIYEQYV. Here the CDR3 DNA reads TGTGCCAGCAGTTACAATGATGGGGGGATCTACGAGCAGTACGTC.

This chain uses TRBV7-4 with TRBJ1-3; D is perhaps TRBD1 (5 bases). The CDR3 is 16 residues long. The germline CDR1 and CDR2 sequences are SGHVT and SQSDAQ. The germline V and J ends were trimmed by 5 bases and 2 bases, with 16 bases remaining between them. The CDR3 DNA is TGTGCCAGCAGCCCGCCTACCGGGACTCCTGGAAACACCATATATTTT. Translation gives CASSPPTGTPGNTIYF.

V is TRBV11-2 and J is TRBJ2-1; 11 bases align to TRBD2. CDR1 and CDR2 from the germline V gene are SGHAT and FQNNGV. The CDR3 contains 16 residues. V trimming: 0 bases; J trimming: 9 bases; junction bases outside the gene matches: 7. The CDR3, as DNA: TGTGCCAGCAGCTTAGAAGTTAGCGGGGGGGCGGGTGAGCAGTTCTTC. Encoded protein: CASSLEVSGGAGEQFF.

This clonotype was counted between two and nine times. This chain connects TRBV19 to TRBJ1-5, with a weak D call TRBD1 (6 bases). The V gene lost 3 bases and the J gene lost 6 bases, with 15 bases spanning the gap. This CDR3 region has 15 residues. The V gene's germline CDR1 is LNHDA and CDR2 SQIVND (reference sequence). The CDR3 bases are TGTGCCAGTAGTATGGCGGGGGCGCGGGGTCAGCCCCAGCATTTT. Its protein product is CASSMAGARGQPQHF. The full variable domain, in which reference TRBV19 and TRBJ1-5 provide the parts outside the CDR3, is DGGITQSPKYLFRKEGQNVTLSCEQNLNHDAMYWYRQDPGQGLRLIYYSQIVNDFQKGDIAEGYSVSREKKESFPLTVTSAQKNPTAFYLCASSMAGARGQPQHFGDGTRLSIL.

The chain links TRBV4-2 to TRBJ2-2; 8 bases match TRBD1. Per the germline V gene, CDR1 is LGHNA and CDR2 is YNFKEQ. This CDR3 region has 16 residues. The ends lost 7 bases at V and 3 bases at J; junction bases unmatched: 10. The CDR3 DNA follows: TGTGCCAGCACCCTCCCCGGACAGGGTGACACCGGGGAGCTGTTTTTT. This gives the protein CASTLPGQGDTGELFF.

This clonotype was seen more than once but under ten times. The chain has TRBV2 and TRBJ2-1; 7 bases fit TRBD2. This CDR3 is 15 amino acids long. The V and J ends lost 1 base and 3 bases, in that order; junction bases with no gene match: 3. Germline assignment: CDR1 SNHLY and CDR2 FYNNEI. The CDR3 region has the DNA TGTGCCAGCAGTGAAGGTCTAGCGGTCTACAATGAGCAGTTCTTC. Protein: CASSEGLAVYNEQFF.

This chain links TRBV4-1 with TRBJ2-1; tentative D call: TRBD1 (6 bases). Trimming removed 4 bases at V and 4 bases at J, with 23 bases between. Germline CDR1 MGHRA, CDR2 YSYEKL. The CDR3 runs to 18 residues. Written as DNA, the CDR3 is TGCGCCAGCAGCCCAATTTATGACCCGACAGGATCTTACAATGAGCAGTTCTTC. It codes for CASSPIYDPTGSYNEQFF.

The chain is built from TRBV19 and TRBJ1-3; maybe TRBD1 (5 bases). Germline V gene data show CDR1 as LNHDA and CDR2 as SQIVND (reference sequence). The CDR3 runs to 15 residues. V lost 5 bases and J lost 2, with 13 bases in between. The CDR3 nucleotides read TGTGCCAGTAGTGCCTGGAGGGGAACTGGAAACACCATATATTTT. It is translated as CASSAWRGTGNTIYF.

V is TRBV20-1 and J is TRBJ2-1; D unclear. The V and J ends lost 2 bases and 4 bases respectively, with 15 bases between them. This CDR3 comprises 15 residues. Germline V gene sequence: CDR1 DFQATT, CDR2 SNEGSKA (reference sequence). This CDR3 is CSARNVDTLYNEQFF. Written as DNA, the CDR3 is TGCAGTGCTAGAAATGTGGATACCCTATACAATGAGCAGTTCTTC.

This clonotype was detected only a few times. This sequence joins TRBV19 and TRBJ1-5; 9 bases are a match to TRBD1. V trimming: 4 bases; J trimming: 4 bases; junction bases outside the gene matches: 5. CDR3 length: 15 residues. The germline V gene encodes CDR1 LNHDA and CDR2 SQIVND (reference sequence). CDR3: CASSNRDRENQPQHF. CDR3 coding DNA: TGTGCCAGTAGTAATAGGGACAGGGAAAATCAGCCCCAGCATTTT.

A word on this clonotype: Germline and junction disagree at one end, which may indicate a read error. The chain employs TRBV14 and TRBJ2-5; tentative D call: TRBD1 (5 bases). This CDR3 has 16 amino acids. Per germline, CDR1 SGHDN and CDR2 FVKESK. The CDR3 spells CANSQDKTASRETQYF. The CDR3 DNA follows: TGTGCCAACAGCCAAGATAAGACAGCGTCCCGGGAGACCCAGTACTTC.

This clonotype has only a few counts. In DNA form, the CDR3 reads TGTGCCAGTAGTATCGGGACAGTCAATCAGCCCCAGCATTTT. Translated: CASSIGTVNQPQHF. The J gene is TRBJ1-5, the V gene TRBV19; TRBD1 matches 7 bases. Per the germline V gene, CDR1 is LNHDA and CDR2 is SQIVND (reference sequence). The CDR3 totals 14 residues. The V gene end was trimmed by 3 bases and the J gene end by 3 bases; junction bases not matched to a gene: 2. Supplemented by reference TRBV19 and TRBJ1-5, the full variable domain reads DGGITQSPKYLFRKEGQNVTLSCEQNLNHDAMYWYRQDPGQGLRLIYYSQIVNDFQKGDIAEGYSVSREKKESFPLTVTSAQKNPTAFYLCASSIGTVNQPQHFGDGTRLSIL.

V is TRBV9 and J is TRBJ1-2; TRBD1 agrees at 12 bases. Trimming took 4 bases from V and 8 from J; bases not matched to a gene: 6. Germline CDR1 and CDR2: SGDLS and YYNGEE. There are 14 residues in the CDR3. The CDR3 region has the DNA TGTGCCAGCAGCTCACGGGACAGGGGGCTCGGCTACACCTTC. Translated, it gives CASSSRDRGLGYTF.

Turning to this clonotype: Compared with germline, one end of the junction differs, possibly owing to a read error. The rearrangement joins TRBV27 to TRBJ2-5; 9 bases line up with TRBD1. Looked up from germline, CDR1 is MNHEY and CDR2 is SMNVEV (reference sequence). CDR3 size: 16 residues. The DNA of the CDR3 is TGTGCCAACAGTCCCCGGACAGGGGTGGGCCAAGAGACCCAGTACTTC. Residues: CANSPRTGVGQETQYF.